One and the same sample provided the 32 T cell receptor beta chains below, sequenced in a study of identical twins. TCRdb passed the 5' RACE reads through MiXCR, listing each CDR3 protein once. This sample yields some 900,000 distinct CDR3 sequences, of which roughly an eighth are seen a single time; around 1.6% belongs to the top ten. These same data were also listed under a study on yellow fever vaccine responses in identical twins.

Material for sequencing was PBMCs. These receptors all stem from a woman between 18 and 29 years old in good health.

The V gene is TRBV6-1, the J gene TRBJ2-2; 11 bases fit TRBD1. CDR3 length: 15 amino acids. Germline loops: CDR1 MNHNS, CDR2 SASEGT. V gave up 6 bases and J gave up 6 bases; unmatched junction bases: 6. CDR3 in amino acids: CASRVSGQGAGELFF. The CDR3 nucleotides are TGTGCCAGCAGGGTGTCGGGACAGGGGGCCGGGGAGCTGTTTTTT.

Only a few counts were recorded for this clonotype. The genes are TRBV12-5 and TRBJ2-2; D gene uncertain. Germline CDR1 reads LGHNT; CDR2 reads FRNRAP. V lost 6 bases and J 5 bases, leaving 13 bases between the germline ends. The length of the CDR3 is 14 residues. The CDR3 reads CASGLPGLTGELFF. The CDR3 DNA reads TGTGCTAGTGGCCTTCCCGGGCTGACCGGGGAGCTGTTTTTT.

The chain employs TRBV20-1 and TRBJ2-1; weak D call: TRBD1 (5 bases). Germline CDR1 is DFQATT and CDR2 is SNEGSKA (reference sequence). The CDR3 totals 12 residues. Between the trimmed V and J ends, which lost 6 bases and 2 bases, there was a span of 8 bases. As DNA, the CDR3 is TGCAGTGCGGCAGGGCCCTACAATGAGCAGTTCTTC. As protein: CSAAGPYNEQFF.

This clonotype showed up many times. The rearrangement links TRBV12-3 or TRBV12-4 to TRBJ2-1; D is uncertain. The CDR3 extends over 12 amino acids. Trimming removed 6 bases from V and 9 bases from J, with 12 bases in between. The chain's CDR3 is CASSPRLTEQFF. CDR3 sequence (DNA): TGTGCCAGCAGCCCAAGGTTAACTGAGCAGTTCTTC.

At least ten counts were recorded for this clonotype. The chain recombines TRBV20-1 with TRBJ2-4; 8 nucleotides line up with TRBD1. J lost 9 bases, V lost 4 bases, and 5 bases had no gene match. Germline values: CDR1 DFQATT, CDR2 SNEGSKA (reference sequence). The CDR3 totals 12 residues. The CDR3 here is CSAKGQGPIQYF. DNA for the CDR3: TGCAGTGCTAAAGGACAGGGACCCATTCAGTACTTC.

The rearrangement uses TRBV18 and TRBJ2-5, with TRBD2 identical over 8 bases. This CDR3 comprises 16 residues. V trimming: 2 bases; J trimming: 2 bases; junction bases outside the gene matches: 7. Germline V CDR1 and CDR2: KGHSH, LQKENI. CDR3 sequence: CASSPTSGPLQETQYF. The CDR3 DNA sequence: TGTGCCAGCTCACCAACTAGCGGTCCCTTGCAAGAGACCCAGTACTTC. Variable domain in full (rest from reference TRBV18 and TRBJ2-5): NAGVMQNPRHLVRRRGQEARLRCSPMKGHSHVYWYRQLPEEGLKFMVYLQKENIIDESGMPKERFSAEFPKEGPSILRIQQVVRGDSAAYFCASSPTSGPLQETQYFGPGTRLLVL.

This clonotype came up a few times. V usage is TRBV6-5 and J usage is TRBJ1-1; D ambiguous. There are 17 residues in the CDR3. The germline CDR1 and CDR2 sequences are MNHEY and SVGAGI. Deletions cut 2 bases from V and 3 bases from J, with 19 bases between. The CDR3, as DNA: TGTGCCAGCAGTTACCCCGTCGACGGGCTGTGGGACACTGAAGCTTTCTTT. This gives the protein CASSYPVDGLWDTEAFF.

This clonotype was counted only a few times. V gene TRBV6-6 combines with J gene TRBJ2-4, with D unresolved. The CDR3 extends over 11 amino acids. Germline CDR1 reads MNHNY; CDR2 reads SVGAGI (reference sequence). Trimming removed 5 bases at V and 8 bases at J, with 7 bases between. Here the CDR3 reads CASSRGDIQYF. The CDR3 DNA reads TGTGCCAGCAGTCGCGGAGACATTCAGTACTTC.

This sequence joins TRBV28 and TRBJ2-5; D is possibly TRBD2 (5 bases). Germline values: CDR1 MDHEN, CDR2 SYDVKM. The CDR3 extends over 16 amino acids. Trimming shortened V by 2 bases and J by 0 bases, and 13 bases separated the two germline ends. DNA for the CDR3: TGTGCCAGCAGTTTAGGGCGGGTGCTATACCAAGAGACCCAGTACTTC. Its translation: CASSLGRVLYQETQYF.

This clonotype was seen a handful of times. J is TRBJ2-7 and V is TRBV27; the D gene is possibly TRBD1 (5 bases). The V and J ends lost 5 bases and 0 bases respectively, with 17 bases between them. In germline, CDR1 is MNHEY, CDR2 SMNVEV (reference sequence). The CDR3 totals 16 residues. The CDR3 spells CASSTYYWGSSYEQYF. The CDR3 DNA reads TGTGCCAGCAGTACTTACTACTGGGGCAGCTCCTACGAGCAGTACTTC.

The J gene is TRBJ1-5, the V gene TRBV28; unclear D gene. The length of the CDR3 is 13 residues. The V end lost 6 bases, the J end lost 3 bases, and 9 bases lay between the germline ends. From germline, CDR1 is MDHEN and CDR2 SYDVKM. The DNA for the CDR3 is TGTGCCAGCAGACCCGGCACCAATCAGCCCCAGCATTTT. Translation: CASRPGTNQPQHF.

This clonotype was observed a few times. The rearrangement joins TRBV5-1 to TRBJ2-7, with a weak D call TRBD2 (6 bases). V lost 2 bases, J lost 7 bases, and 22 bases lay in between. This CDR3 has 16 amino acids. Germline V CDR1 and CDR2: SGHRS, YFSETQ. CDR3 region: CASSLPGLSTLEEQYF. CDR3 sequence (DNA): TGCGCCAGCAGCTTACCGGGACTCTCTACCTTAGAAGAGCAGTACTTC.

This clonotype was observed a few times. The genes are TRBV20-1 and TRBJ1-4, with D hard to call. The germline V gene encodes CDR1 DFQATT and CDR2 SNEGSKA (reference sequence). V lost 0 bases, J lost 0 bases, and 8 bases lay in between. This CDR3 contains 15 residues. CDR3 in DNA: TGCAGTGCTAGAGATGCAGGAGCAACTAATGAAAAACTGTTTTTT. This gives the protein CSARDAGATNEKLFF.

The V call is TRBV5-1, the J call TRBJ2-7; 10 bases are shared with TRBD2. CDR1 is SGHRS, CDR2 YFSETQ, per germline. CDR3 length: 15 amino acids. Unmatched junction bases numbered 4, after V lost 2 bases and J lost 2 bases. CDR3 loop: CASSFGLAATYEQYF. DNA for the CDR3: TGCGCCAGCAGCTTCGGACTAGCGGCCACCTACGAGCAGTACTTC.

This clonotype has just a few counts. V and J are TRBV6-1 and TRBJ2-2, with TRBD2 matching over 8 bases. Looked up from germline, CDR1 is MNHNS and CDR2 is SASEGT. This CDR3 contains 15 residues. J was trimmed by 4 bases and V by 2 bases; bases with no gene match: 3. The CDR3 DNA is TGTGCCAGCAGTGAACTAGCGGGCGGCACCGGGGAGCTGTTTTTT. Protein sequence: CASSELAGGTGELFF.

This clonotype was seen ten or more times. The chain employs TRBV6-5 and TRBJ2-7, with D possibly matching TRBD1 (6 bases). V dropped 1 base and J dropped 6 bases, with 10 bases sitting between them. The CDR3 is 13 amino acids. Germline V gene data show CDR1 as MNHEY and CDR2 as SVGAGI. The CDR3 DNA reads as TGTGCCAGCAGTTACTACAGGGCTCGCGAGCAGTACTTC. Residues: CASSYYRAREQYF.

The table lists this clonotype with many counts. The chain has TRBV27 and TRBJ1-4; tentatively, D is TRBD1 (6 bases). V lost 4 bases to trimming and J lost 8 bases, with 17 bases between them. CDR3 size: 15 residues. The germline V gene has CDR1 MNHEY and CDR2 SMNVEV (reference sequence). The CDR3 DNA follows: TGTGCCAGCAGTTCTTCAACAGGGTTACGGGAAAAACTGTTTTTT. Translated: CASSSSTGLREKLFF.

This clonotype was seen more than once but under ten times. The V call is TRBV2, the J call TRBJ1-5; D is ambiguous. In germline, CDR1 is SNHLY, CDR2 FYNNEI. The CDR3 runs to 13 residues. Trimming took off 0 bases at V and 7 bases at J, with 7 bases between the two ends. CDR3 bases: TGTGCCAGCAGTGAAGCCCCGTGGCAGCCCCAGCATTTT. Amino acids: CASSEAPWQPQHF.

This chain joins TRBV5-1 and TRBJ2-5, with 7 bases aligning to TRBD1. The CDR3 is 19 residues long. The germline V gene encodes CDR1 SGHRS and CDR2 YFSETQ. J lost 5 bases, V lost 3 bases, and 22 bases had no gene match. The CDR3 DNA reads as TGCGCCAGCAGCTCCCAGGGGGACGTCGGGGCCATACCCCGGGAGACCCAGTACTTC. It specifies CASSSQGDVGAIPRETQYF. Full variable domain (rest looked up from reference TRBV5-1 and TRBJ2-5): KAGVTQTPRYLIKTRGQQVTLSCSPISGHRSVSWYQQTPGQGLQFLFEYFSETQRNKGNFPGRFSGRQFSNSRSEMNVSTLELGDSALYLCASSSQGDVGAIPRETQYFGPGTRLLVL.

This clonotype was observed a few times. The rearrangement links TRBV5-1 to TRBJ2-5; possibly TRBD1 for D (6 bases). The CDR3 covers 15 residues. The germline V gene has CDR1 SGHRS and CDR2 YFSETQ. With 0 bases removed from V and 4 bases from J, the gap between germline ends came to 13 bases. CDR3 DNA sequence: TGCGCCAGCAGCTTGGGGGACATAGGGACAGAGACCCAGTACTTC. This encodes CASSLGDIGTETQYF.

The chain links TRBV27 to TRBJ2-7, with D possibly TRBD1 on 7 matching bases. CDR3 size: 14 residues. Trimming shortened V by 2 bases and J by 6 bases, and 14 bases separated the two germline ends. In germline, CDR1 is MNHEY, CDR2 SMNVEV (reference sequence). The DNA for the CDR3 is TGTGCCAGCAGTTTAAGGCGGGACAGTGCCGAGCAGTACTTC. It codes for CASSLRRDSAEQYF.

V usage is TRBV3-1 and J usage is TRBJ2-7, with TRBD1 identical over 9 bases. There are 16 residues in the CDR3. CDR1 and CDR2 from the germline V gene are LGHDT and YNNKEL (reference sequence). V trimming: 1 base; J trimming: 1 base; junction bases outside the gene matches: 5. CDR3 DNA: TGTGCCAGCAGCCAAGCTGGGACAGGGAATTCCTACGAGCAGTACTTC. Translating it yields CASSQAGTGNSYEQYF.

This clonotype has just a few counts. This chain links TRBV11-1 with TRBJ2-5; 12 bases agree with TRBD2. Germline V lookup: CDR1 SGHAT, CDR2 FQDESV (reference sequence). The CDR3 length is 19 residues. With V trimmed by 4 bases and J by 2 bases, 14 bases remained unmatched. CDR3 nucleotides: TGTGCCAGCAGCTACAGGATCGGACTAGCGGGGACACTTCAAGAGACCCAGTACTTC. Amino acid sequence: CASSYRIGLAGTLQETQYF.

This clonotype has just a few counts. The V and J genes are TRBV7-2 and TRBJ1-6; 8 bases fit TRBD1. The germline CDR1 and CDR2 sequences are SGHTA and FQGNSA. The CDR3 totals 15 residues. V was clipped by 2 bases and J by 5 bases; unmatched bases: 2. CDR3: CASSLPGQDNSPLHF. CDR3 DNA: TGTGCCAGCAGCTTACCGGGACAGGATAATTCACCCCTCCACTTT.

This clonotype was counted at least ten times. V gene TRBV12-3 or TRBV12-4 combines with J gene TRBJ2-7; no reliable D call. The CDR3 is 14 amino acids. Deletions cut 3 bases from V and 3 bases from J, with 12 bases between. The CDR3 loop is CASSFLGWGYEQYV. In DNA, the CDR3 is TGTGCCAGCAGTTTCTTGGGGTGGGGCTACGAGCAGTACGTC.

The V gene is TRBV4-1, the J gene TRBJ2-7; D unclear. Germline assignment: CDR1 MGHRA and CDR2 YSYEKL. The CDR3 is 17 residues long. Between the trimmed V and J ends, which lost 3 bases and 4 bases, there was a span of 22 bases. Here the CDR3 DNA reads TGCGCCAGCAGCCAGGCTAATGTCCCACACATCAAGTACGAGCAGTACTTC. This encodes CASSQANVPHIKYEQYF.

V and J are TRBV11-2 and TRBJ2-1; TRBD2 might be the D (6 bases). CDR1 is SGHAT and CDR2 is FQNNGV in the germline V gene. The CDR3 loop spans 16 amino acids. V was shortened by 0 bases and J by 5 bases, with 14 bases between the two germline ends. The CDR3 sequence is CASSLDWKVADNEQFF. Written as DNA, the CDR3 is TGTGCCAGCAGCTTAGATTGGAAGGTAGCGGACAATGAGCAGTTCTTC. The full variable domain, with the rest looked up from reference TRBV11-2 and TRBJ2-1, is EAGVAQSPRYKIIEKRQSVAFWCNPISGHATLYWYQQILGQGPKLLIQFQNNGVVDDSQLPKDRFSAERLKGVDSTLKIQPAKLEDSAVYLCASSLDWKVADNEQFFGPGTRLTVL.

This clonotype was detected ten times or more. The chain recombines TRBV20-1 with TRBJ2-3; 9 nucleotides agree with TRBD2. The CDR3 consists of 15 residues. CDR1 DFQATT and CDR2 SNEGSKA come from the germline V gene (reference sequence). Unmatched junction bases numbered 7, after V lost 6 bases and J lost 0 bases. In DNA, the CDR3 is TGCAGTGCCACCTCGCGGGAGGGGAGCACAGATACGCAGTATTTT. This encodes CSATSREGSTDTQYF.

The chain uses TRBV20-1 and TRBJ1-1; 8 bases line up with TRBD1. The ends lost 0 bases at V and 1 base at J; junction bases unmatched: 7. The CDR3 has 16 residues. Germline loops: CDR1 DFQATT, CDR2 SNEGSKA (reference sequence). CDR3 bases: TGCAGTGCTAGAGAAAGGGGGACAGGTTCGAACACTGAAGCTTTCTTT. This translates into CSARERGTGSNTEAFF.

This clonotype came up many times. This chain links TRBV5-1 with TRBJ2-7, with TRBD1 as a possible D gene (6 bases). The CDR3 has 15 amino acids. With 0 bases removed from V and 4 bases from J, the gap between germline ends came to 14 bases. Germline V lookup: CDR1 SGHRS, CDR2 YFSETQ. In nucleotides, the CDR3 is TGCGCCAGCAGCTTGGGAGGTGGACAGAATTACGAGCAGTACTTC. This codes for CASSLGGGQNYEQYF.

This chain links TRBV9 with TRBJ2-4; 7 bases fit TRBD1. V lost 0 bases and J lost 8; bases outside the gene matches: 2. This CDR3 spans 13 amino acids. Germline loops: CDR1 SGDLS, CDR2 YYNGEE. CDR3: CASSVGDSDIQYF. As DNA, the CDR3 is TGTGCCAGCAGCGTAGGGGACAGTGACATTCAGTACTTC.

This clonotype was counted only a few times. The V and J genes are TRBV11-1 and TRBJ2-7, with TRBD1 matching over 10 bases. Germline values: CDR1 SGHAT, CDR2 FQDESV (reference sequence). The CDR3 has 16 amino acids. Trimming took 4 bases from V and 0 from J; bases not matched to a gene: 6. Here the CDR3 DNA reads TGTGCCAGCAGCTCCAGCCGGGACAGGGGCTCCTACGAGCAGTACTTC. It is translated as CASSSSRDRGSYEQYF. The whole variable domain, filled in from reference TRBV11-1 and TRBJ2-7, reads EAEVAQSPRYKITEKSQAVAFWCDPISGHATLYWYRQILGQGPELLVQFQDESVVDDSQLPKDRFSAERLKGVDSTLKIQPAELGDSAMYLCASSSSRDRGSYEQYFGPGTRLTVT.